These 20 T cell receptor beta chains were sequenced from one sample in a study of blood T cell repertoires in COVID-19. Sequencing used immunoSEQ multiplex PCR; TCRdb keeps in-frame clones, though not all of them. Of roughly 140,000 clones listed, under 80% were seen once; the top ten hold roughly 4.3%. Material: peripheral blood. The source of these receptors is a man in his sixties with acute or convalescent COVID-19.

This clone was counted many times. V and J are TRBV6-5 and TRBJ2-7; 10 nucleotides match TRBD2. The CDR3 runs to 14 residues. CDR1 and CDR2 from the germline V gene are MNHEY and SVGAGI. Trimming cost V 6 bases and J 2 bases; bases outside gene matches: 4. CDR3 sequence: CASRTTSGAYEQYF. DNA for the CDR3: TGTGCCAGCAGGACCACTAGCGGGGCCTACGAGCAGTACTTC.

The chain is built from TRBV6-5 and TRBJ1-5; no reliable D call. Germline CDR1 MNHEY, CDR2 SVGAGI. V was pared by 7 bases and J by 5 bases, with 15 bases between. This CDR3 has 14 residues. The CDR3 is CASTHSGKDQPQHF. The DNA of the CDR3 is TGTGCCAGCACTCACTCCGGGAAGGATCAGCCCCAGCATTTT.

The chain couples TRBV9 to TRBJ1-3, with 7 bases identical to TRBD1. CDR1 and CDR2 from the germline V gene are SGDLS and YYNGEE. The junction had 3 bases not matched to a gene; V was cut back by 3 bases and J by 3 bases. The CDR3 consists of 14 residues. CDR3 in amino acids: CASSEPGGGNTIYF. In DNA, the CDR3 is TGTGCCAGCAGCGAACCAGGGGGTGGAAACACCATATATTTT. Full variable domain (remainder filled in from reference TRBV9 and TRBJ1-3): DSGVTQTPKHLITATGQRVTLRCSPRSGDLSVYWYQQSLDQGLQFLIQYYNGEERAKGNILERFSAQQFPDLHSELNLSSLELGDSALYFCASSEPGGGNTIYFGEGSWLTVV.

The chain links TRBV5-1 to TRBJ2-5; 8 nucleotides line up with TRBD2. Germline trimming cut 2 bases from V and 1 base from J; bases unmatched to any gene: 4. The CDR3 length is 15 residues. Germline assignment: CDR1 SGHRS and CDR2 YFSETQ. CDR3 loop: CASSLGLAGQETQYF. For the CDR3, the DNA is TGCGCCAGCAGCTTAGGCCTAGCGGGCCAAGAGACCCAGTACTTC. The full variable domain, completed using reference TRBV5-1 and TRBJ2-5, is KAGVTQTPRYLIKTRGQQVTLSCSPISGHRSVSWYQQTPGQGLQFLFEYFSETQRNKGNFPGRFSGRQFSNSRSEMNVSTLELGDSALYLCASSLGLAGQETQYFGPGTRLLVL.

J is TRBJ2-1 and V is TRBV6-6; 8 bases align to TRBD2. The CDR3 covers 14 residues. The J segment lost 5 bases and the V segment lost 5 bases, leaving 5 bases of the junction unmatched. The germline V gene has CDR1 MNHNY and CDR2 SVGAGI (reference sequence). CDR3 residues: CASSPGLGNNEQFF. In DNA form, the CDR3 reads TGTGCCAGCAGTCCGGGACTAGGTAACAATGAGCAGTTCTTC.

This clone was counted a few times. This rearrangement joins TRBV28 to TRBJ2-3, with 15 nucleotides matching TRBD2. The CDR3 is made up of 17 amino acids. Germline CDR1 MDHEN, CDR2 SYDVKM. V trimming: 5 bases; J trimming: 1 base; junction bases outside the gene matches: 4. The CDR3 DNA reads as TGTGCCAGCAGTACGCGGACTAGCGGGAGGGGCACAGATACGCAGTATTTT. It translates to CASSTRTSGRGTDTQYF. The variable domain in full, with the rest retrieved from reference TRBV28 and TRBJ2-3, is DVKVTQSSRYLVKRTGEKVFLECVQDMDHENMFWYRQDPGLGLRLIYFSYDVKMKEKGDIPEGYSVSREKKERFSLILESASTNQTSMYLCASSTRTSGRGTDTQYFGPGTRLTVL.

A single count supports this clone. The V and J genes are TRBV2 and TRBJ2-7; 8 nucleotides line up with TRBD2. This CDR3 spans 13 amino acids. Germline CDR1 and CDR2: SNHLY and FYNNEI. The V segment lost 7 bases and the J segment 6 bases; nucleotides outside the gene matches: 8. CDR3 DNA: TGTGCCAGCATCGGGACTAGGGGAGGCGAGCAGTACTTC. Its protein product is CASIGTRGGEQYF.

The chain has TRBV6-6 and TRBJ1-2, with no clear D. The CDR3 covers 14 residues. Germline V gene sequence: CDR1 MNHNY, CDR2 SVGAGI (reference sequence). Trimming removed 0 bases at V and 3 bases at J, with 8 bases between. The CDR3 sequence: CASSYSSEYYGYTF. The CDR3 DNA sequence: TGTGCCAGCAGTTACTCGTCAGAATACTATGGCTACACCTTC.

The V gene is TRBV2, the J gene TRBJ1-6; weak D call: TRBD1 (6 bases). The V gene's germline CDR1 is SNHLY and CDR2 FYNNEI. There are 16 residues in the CDR3. Between the trimmed V and J ends, which lost 8 bases and 4 bases, there was a span of 18 bases. The CDR3 here is CASLAGADVYNSPLHF. Written as DNA, the CDR3 is TGTGCCAGCCTGGCAGGGGCGGACGTGTATAATTCACCCCTCCACTTT.

The chain employs TRBV7-9 and TRBJ2-1; D is possibly TRBD2 (6 bases). CDR1 SEHNR and CDR2 FQNEAQ come from the germline V gene (reference sequence). The CDR3 length is 16 residues. The germline V and J ends were trimmed by 5 bases and 3 bases, with 17 bases remaining between them. CDR3 sequence (DNA): TGTGCCAGCAGCCAAACTACCGGGACTGGCTACAATGAGCAGTTCTTC. This codes for CASSQTTGTGYNEQFF.

This chain joins TRBV29-1 and TRBJ2-1; 7 bases are shared with TRBD1. V shed 7 bases and J 1 base; nucleotides not matched to a gene: 4. There are 13 residues in the CDR3. Germline V gives CDR1 SQVTM, CDR2 ANQGSEA. The CDR3 protein is CSGLQGSYNEQFF. In DNA, the CDR3 is TGCAGCGGGTTACAGGGGTCCTACAATGAGCAGTTCTTC.

The rearrangement joins TRBV4-1 to TRBJ1-2; no definite D call. CDR1 and CDR2 from the germline V gene are MGHRA and YSYEKL. V shed 1 base and J shed 5 bases, with 8 bases lying between them. CDR3 length: 13 residues. The CDR3, as DNA: TGCGCCAGCAGCCAAGGACAAGATTATGGCTACACCTTC. This sequence encodes CASSQGQDYGYTF.

This clone showed up just once. The chain links TRBV10-2 to TRBJ2-2; 11 bases are shared with TRBD2. The junction had 4 bases not matched to a gene; V was cut back by 0 bases and J by 4 bases. CDR1 WSHSY and CDR2 SAAADI come from the germline V gene. The length of the CDR3 is 17 residues. In nucleotides, the CDR3 is TGCGCCAGCAGTGAGTCGAGGGGGACTAGCGGCACCGGGGAGCTGTTTTTT. Amino acid sequence: CASSESRGTSGTGELFF.

The chain joins TRBV28 to TRBJ1-6; 9 bases align to TRBD1. This CDR3 is built from 15 residues. Germline V lookup: CDR1 MDHEN, CDR2 SYDVKM. J gave up 7 bases and V 4 bases, and 5 bases lay outside the gene matches. The CDR3 DNA is TGTGCCAGCAGTTCTTCCGGGACAGGGAATTCACCCCTCCACTTT. It specifies CASSSSGTGNSPLHF.

The rearrangement links TRBV6-5 to TRBJ1-1; D may be TRBD1 (6 bases). CDR3 length: 12 amino acids. V was shortened by 6 bases and J by 10 bases, with 15 bases between the two germline ends. Germline assignment: CDR1 MNHEY and CDR2 SVGAGI. The CDR3 reads CASSPAGEGAFF. Written as DNA, the CDR3 is TGTGCCAGCAGCCCGGCAGGGGAGGGAGCTTTCTTT.

The chain combines TRBV5-1 with TRBJ1-5, with a possible D match to TRBD1 (5 bases). Germline CDR1 reads SGHRS; CDR2 reads YFSETQ. The CDR3 covers 14 residues. Trimming cost V 0 bases and J 5 bases, with 9 bases left between them. The DNA for the CDR3 is TGCGCCAGCAGCTTGGCCGGGGGAGATCAGCCCCAGCATTTT. The encoded protein is CASSLAGGDQPQHF.

This clone was observed a few times. This chain joins TRBV5-1 and TRBJ2-3; 12 bases align to TRBD1. The CDR3 covers 20 residues. Germline V gene sequence: CDR1 SGHRS, CDR2 YFSETQ. The V and J ends lost 4 bases and 3 bases, in that order; junction bases with no gene match: 18. The CDR3 loop is CASSTGTGGGGRARTDTQYF. CDR3 bases: TGCGCCAGCAGCACCGGGACAGGGGGCGGCGGGAGGGCCCGGACAGATACGCAGTATTTT.

The chain links TRBV7-9 to TRBJ2-5, with 11 bases that match TRBD2. Trimming cost V 5 bases and J 4 bases; bases outside gene matches: 9. This CDR3 spans 16 amino acids. CDR1 SEHNR and CDR2 FQNEAQ come from the germline V gene (reference sequence). The CDR3 loop reads CASSPLAGEWRETQYF. The CDR3 nucleotides read TGTGCCAGCAGCCCACTAGCGGGAGAATGGCGAGAGACCCAGTACTTC.

This chain links TRBV11-1 with TRBJ1-1, with D possibly being TRBD1 (5 bases). The CDR3 totals 13 residues. CDR1 is SGHAT and CDR2 is FQDESV in the germline V gene (reference sequence). Trimming stripped 5 bases from V and 3 bases from J, with 10 bases between. CDR3 residues: CASSPAGHTEAFF. DNA of the CDR3: TGTGCCAGCAGCCCAGCAGGGCACACTGAAGCTTTCTTT.

This clone was detected a few times. V and J are TRBV4-1 and TRBJ2-7, with TRBD2 matching 7 bases. The V and J ends lost 4 bases and 1 base, in that order; junction bases with no gene match: 16. This CDR3 has 18 amino acids. Germline assignment: CDR1 MGHRA and CDR2 YSYEKL. The chain's CDR3 is CASSPWAGVESISYEQYF. The CDR3, as DNA: TGCGCCAGCAGCCCTTGGGCGGGAGTGGAATCGATTTCCTACGAGCAGTACTTC.